Listed below are T cell receptor beta chains from one sample, sequenced in a study of T cells after yellow fever vaccination. TCRdb re-analysed the 5' RACE reads in MiXCR, keeping a single row per CDR3 protein. The sample consists of 40,000 or so distinct CDR3 sequences, 6.5% to 8.5% of them appearing once. The specimen comprised CD8+ T cells not binding an NS4B(214-222) dextramer, sorted from PBMCs, sampled 45 days after the yellow fever booster vaccination. These receptors all stem from a man aged 25 to 45 who received the YFV17D yellow fever vaccine. Each CDR3 is given without its conserved first and last residue.

TRBV25-1	ASSVNYGYT
TRBV20-1	SARQIRSETQY
TRBV27	ASSLSGQGAHEQY
TRBV7-8	ASSSDAWVAGGPYNEQF
TRBV9	ASSVEGSEADTQY
TRBV4-1	ASSQEPTGETQY
TRBV5-1	ASSFTSAYEQY
TRBV27	ASSLSGRGNEQF
TRBV10-3	AIRSGGKDGELF
TRBV6-5	ASIRLAGGKLYNEQF
TRBV20-1	SASSGRIPIYEQY
TRBV12-3/TRBV12-4	ASSPTSRADTQY
TRBV20-1	SARSVGGSTYNEQF
TRBV7-6	ASTWGDNTGELF
TRBV5-1	ASSLVGTSYEQY
TRBV4-3	ASSQDRGEVNQPQH
TRBV5-6	ASSSATSTDTQY
TRBV7-2	ASSLLAGYDEQY
TRBV27	ASSISYGELF
TRBV24-1	ATSDRTTRPGAFTGELF
TRBV5-5	ASSFQRTTYEQY
TRBV6-5	ASSYSGFRQGLHEQY
TRBV15	ATRLAGATYNEQF
TRBV7-2	ASSSEPPGLMIYEQF
TRBV7-9	ASSLVQGTYEQY
TRBV4-3	ASSQDIWPWDGSYEQY
TRBV4-3	ASSQRAAGVPLENTEAF
TRBV2	ASSPQTSGNNEQF
TRBV29-1	SVEGLADDGASTDTQY
TRBV2	ASTPGLAGVQGYNEQF
TRBV5-1	ASSVIYNEQF
TRBV7-6	ASSFGLAGGKTQY
TRBV5-4	ASSEGGTDTYEQY
TRBV20-1	SADGLAVYNEQF
TRBV20-1	SADPRGRATSTDTQY
TRBV6-5	ASSRGGETQY
TRBV7-9	ASSLTEQF
TRBV9	ASSVGGGAGEQY
TRBV6-5	ASSSGATNEKLF
TRBV6-5	ASSYLRTDTQY
TRBV6-2/TRBV6-3	ASSYRWGSNDEQY
TRBV5-6	ASSAVTRPNSYEQY
TRBV5-4	ASSFADSNEQY
TRBV4-3	ASSQEPGLAGVAGELF